The source of this TCR beta chain is a study of early T cells in non-severe SARS-CoV-2 infection (dated by TCRdb to the early 2020s). Concerning the study at large: Because TCR sequencing relied on bulk RNA taken from unsorted whole blood, pairing of alpha and beta chains was not possible.

This was a case-control study nested in a cohort of healthcare workers in London, UK, who had nasopharyngeal swab PCR tests and blood samples taken every week. Healthcare workers were enrolled in the week of the UK lockdown, from 23 to 31 March 2020, and were followed every week for up to about 15 weeks. This clonotype was picked up many times. This receptor's antigen is unknown. Per-nucleotide qualities are absent, and no much larger clonotype sits a single base away. There are 15 amino acids in the CDR3, from cysteine to phenylalanine inclusive. The kept DNA is CDR3 alone, 45 bases in frame from the first base. V is pared back by 7 bases and J by 4 bases, with 20 bases lying between the germline termini. From a lookup of the germline V gene (reference sequence), CDR1 and CDR2 are MNHEY and SMNVEV. Libraries were made using 5' RACE. For sequencing, a NextSeq 500 was employed. The TCR library protocol attached unique molecular identifiers to individual cDNA molecules to correct for sequencing error and PCR bias. TCR alpha and beta chains were both sequenced, and the abundances of alpha and beta sequences in each sample were closely correlated with each other. The source study handled its data this way. Decombinator V4 was used to annotate TCR sequences for V gene, J gene and CDR3. TCRs were defined as expanded if a significant change between any two time points was detected under a Poisson model with p below 0.0001. TCR abundances were normalised to the total number of TCRs sequenced per sample and were expressed as counts per million. TRAV1-2 paired with TRAJ12, TRAJ20 or TRAJ33 defined MAIT TCRs, while TRAV10 paired with TRAJ18 defined iNKT TCRs. VDJdb, accessed 1 November 2021, was searched for CMV, EBV and SARS-CoV-2 annotated TCRs, excluding TCRs annotated for multiple antigens. TCRdb itself trimmed the public reads at Q25 with fastp, ran MiXCR and retained productive beta chains. Here each entry gathers all rows of one CDR3 protein and keeps the most common genes and DNA. The V and J calls reflect TCRdb's pipeline rather than the authors' work. This sample is represented by tens of thousands of distinct CDR3 sequences; roughly an eighth of them were singletons. Under 4% of the sample belongs to the ten largest clones.

Broad study findings and their caveats: VDJdb matching was skewed toward anti-spike CD8 responses and likely underestimated virus-specific expansions by missing private and CD4 specificities.

The sequence joins TRBV27 to TRBJ2-7; TRBD2 might be the D gene, on 6 matching bases. Sequencing used whole blood. The sequence came from an adult who was a healthcare worker with PCR-confirmed SARS-CoV-2 infection or an uninfected control (not recorded which). The bases are TGTGCCAGCAAGATAAGGCGGGACCCGGGGTACGAGCAGTACTTC. Its translation is CASKIRRDPGYEQYF.